The T cell receptor beta chain under discussion was sequenced for a study of regulatory T cells in long-lasting Graves disease. Points from the study as a whole: Favored gene segments in persistent disease were TRBV28, TRBJ1-2 and TRBJ2-5.

This clonotype turned up a few times. Antigen specificity is unknown. This CDR3 is 15 amino acids long. The V gene's germline CDR1 is SGHVS and CDR2 FNYEAQ. Trimming shortened V by 6 bases and J by 2 bases, and 14 bases separated the two germline ends. Described time point: newly diagnosed GD, antithyroid drugs for less than 3 months. With RNA extracted from PBMCs as input, the TCR library was made. In Xi'an, China, an endocrinology department was the source of patients. Arm-PCR with iRepertoire HTBI primers amplified the CDR3 regions for these TCR beta libraries. TCRdb fed the multiplex PCR reads into MiXCR, producing one record per CDR3 protein. The sample records 350,000 to 500,000 distinct CDR3 sequences, roughly 15% being singletons. These data also featured in a second study, about T cells in Graves' hyperthyroidism and ophthalmopathy. That study adds: The TCR CDR3 first-round RT-PCR relied on the HTBI primer set. Progression to ophthalmopathy was predicted a median of roughly seven months early.

V usage is TRBV7-6 and J usage is TRBJ2-1; no definite D call. The origin of this receptor is a woman aged 25 to 39 with Graves disease. The sequencing used peripheral blood mononuclear cells (PBMCs), collected at new diagnosis, from a patient treated with antithyroid drugs. The CDR3 region is CASSYGGATYNEQFF. The CDR3 DNA follows: TGTGCCAGCAGTTACGGCGGAGCCACCTACAATGAGCAGTTCTTC. The full variable domain, in which reference TRBV7-6 and TRBJ2-1 provide the parts outside the CDR3, is GAGVSQSPRYKVTKRGQDVALRCDPISGHVSLYWYRQALGQGPEFLTYFNYEAQQDKSGLPNDRFSAERPEGSISTLTIQRTEQRDSAMYRCASSYGGATYNEQFFGPGTRLTVL.